Listed here is a single T cell receptor (beta chain). The antigen remains undetermined. This specimen belongs to a study of T cell responses to AZD1222 COVID-19 vaccine. Findings and caveats of the study: Of spike-specific TCRs, nearly half reportedly target regions left unmutated in variants. The study found vaccine-associated CD4 TCRs spanning spike, dominant at 160-218 and 743-854. Receipt of two AZD1222 doses was followed by a rise in Spike-specific TCR breadth and depth.

This CDR3 is 16 amino acids long. The germline gives CDR1 SGHNT, CDR2 YYREEE (reference sequence). The V end lost 4 bases, the J end lost 1 base, and 17 bases lay between the germline ends. The assay was immunoSEQ multiplex PCR, and TCRdb's table has in-frame clones only and misses some. Counted here are more than 95,000 clones, approximately 90% occurring once; the ten biggest clones make up 6.5% to 8%. This TCR was sampled from an adult in good health. This specimen consisted of peripheral blood, obtained on day 0 of AZD1222 vaccination. V usage is TRBV5-4 and J usage is TRBJ2-5; D is uncertain. The CDR3, as DNA: TGTGCCAGCAGCCCCTCCCCACGCTTAGGCCAAGAGACCCAGTACTTC. It yields the protein CASSPSPRLGQETQYF.